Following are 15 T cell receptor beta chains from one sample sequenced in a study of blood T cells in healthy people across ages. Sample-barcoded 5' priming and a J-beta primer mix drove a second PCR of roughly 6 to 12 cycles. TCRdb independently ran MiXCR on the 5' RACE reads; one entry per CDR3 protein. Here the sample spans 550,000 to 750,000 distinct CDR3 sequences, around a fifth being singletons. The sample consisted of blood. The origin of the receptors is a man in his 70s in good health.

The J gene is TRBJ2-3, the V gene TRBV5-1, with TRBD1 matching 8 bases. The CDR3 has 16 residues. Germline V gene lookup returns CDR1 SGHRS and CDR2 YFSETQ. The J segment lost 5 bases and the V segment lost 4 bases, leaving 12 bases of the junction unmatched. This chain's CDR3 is CASSAGTGGTGDTQYF. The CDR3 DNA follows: TGCGCCAGCAGCGCTGGGACAGGAGGTACAGGAGATACGCAGTATTTT.

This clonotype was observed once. CDR3 in DNA: TGTGCCAGCAGCCGGTTGGGCAGCGGTTCCTACGAGCAGTACTTC. The encoded protein is CASSRLGSGSYEQYF. The rearrangement uses TRBV9 and TRBJ2-7; a weak D match, TRBD2 (5 bases). The CDR3 totals 15 residues. The V gene lost 4 bases and the J gene lost 1 base, with 15 bases spanning the gap. In germline, CDR1 is SGDLS, CDR2 YYNGEE.

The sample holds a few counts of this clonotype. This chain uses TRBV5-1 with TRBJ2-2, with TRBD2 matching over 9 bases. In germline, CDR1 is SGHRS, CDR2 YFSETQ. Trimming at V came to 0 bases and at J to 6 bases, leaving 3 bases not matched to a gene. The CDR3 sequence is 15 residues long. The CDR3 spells CASSLVAGESGELFF. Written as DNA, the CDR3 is TGCGCCAGCAGCTTGGTAGCGGGAGAGTCCGGGGAGCTGTTTTTT.

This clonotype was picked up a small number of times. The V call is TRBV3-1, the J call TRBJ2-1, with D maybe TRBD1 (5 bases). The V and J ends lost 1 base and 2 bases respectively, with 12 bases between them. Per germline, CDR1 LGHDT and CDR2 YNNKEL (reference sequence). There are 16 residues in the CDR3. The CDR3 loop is CASSQGPREPYNEQFF. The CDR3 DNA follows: TGTGCCAGCAGCCAAGGACCCAGGGAACCCTACAATGAGCAGTTCTTC.

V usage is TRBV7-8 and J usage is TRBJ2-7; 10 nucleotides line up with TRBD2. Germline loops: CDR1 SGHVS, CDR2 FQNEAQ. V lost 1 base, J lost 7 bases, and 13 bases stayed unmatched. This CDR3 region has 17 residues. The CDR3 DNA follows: TGTGCCAGCAGCTTAGGTGGTGTAGCTAGCGGGAGAGGAGAGCAGTACTTC. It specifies CASSLGGVASGRGEQYF. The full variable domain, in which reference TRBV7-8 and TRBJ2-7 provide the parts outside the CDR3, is GAGVSQSPRYKVAKRGQDVALRCDPISGHVSLFWYQQALGQGPEFLTYFQNEAQLDKSGLPSDRFFAERPEGSVSTLKIQRTQQEDSAVYLCASSLGGVASGRGEQYFGPGTRLTVT.

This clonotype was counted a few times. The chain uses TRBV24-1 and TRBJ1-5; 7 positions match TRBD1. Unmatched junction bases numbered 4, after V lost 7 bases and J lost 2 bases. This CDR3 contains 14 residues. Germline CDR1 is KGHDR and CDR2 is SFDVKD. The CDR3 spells CATSEGAGNQPQHF. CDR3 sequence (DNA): TGTGCCACCAGCGAGGGGGCTGGCAATCAGCCCCAGCATTTT.

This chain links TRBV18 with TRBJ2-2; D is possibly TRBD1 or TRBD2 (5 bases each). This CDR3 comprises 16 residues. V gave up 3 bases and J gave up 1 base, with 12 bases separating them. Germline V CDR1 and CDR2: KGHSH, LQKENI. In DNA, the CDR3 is TGTGCCAGCTCACCTACCGGGACCTTGAACACCGGGGAGCTGTTTTTT. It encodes CASSPTGTLNTGELFF. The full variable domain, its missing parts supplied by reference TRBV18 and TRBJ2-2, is NAGVMQNPRHLVRRRGQEARLRCSPMKGHSHVYWYRQLPEEGLKFMVYLQKENIIDESGMPKERFSAEFPKEGPSILRIQQVVRGDSAAYFCASSPTGTLNTGELFFGEGSRLTVL.

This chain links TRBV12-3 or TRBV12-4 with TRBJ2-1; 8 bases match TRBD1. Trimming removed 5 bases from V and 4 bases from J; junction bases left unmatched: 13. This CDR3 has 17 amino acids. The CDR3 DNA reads TGTGCCAGCAGTCCTATAGACAGGGGACGGGGATACAATGAGCAGTTCTTC. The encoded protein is CASSPIDRGRGYNEQFF.

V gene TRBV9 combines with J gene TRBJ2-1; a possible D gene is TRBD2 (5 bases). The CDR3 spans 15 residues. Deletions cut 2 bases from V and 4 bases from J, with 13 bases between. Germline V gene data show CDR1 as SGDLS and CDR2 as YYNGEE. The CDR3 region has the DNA TGTGCCAGCAGCGTGCTCGCTAGCAGTTACAATGAGCAGTTCTTC. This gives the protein CASSVLASSYNEQFF.

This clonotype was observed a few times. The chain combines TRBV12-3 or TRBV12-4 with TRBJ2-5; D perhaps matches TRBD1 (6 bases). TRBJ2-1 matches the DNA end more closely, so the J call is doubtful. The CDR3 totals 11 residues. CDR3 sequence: CASSTGFEQFF. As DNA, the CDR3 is TGTGCCAGCAGCACAGGGTTCGAGCAGTTCTTC.

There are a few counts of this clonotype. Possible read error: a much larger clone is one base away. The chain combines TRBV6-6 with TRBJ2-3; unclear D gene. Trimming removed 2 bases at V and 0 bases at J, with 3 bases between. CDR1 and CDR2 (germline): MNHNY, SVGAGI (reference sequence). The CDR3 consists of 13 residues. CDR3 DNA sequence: TGTGCCAGCAGTTACCCTAGCACAGATACGCAGTATTTT. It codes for CASSYPSTDTQYF.

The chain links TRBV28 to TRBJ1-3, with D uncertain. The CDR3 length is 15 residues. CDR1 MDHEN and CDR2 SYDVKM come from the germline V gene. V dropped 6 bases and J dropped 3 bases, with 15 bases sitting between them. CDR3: CASSSLRPFGNTIYF. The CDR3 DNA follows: TGTGCCAGCAGCTCTCTTAGGCCGTTTGGAAACACCATATATTTT.

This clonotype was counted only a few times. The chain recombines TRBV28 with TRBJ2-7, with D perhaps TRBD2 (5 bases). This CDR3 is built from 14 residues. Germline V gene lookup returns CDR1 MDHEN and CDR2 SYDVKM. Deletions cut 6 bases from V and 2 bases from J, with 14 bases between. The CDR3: CASRTGDRAYEQYF. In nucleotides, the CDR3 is TGTGCCAGCAGAACCGGGGATAGGGCCTACGAGCAGTACTTC.

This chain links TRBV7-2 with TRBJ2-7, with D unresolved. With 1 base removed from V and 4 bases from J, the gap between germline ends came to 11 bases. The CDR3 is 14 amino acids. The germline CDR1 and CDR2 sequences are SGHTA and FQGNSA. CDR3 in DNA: TGTGCCAGCAGCTTAGTCCCCGCGGAATACGAGCAGTACTTC. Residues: CASSLVPAEYEQYF.

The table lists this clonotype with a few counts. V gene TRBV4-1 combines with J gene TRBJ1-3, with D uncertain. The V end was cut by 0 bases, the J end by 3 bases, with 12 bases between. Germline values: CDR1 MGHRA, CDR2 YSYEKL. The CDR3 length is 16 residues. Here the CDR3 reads CASSQDPRGFGNTIYF. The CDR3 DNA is TGCGCCAGCAGCCAAGATCCAAGAGGGTTTGGAAACACCATATATTTT.